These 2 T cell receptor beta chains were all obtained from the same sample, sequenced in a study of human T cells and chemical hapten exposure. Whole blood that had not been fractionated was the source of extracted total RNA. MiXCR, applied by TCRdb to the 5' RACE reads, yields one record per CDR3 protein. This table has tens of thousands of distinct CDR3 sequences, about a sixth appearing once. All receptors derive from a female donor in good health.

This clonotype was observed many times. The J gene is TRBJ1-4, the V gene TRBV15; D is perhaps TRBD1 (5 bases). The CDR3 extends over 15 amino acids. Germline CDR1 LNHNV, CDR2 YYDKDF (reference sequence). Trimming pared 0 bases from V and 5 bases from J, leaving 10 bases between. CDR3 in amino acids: CATSRDLQANEKLFF. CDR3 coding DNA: TGTGCCACCAGCAGAGATCTACAGGCGAATGAAAAACTGTTTTTT.

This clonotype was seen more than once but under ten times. CDR3 in amino acids: CSARDSSRDRDSPLHF. As DNA, the CDR3 is TGCAGTGCTAGAGATTCCTCGCGGGACAGAGATTCACCCCTCCACTTT. This rearrangement joins TRBV20-1 to TRBJ1-6; 7 bases are a match to TRBD1. The junction had 10 bases not matched to a gene; V was cut back by 0 bases and J by 8 bases. The V gene's germline CDR1 is DFQATT and CDR2 SNEGSKA (reference sequence). This CDR3 is 16 amino acids long.